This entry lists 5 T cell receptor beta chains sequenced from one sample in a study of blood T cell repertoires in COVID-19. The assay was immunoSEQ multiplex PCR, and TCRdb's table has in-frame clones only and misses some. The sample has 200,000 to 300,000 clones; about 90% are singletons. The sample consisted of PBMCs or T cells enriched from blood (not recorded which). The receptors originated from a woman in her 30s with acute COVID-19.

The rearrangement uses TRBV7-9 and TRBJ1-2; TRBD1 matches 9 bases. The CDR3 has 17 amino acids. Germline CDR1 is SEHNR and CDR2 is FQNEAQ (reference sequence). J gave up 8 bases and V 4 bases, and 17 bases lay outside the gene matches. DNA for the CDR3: TGTGCCAGCAGCTACTCCCTCACCGGGACAGGGAACAAGGGCTACACCTTC. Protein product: CASSYSLTGTGNKGYTF.

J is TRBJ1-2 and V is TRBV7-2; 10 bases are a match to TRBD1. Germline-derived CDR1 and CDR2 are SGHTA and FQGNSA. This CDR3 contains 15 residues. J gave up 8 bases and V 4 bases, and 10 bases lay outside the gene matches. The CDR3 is CASSSTGTGVEGYTF. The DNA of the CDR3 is TGTGCCAGCAGCTCCACCGGGACAGGGGTGGAAGGCTACACCTTC.

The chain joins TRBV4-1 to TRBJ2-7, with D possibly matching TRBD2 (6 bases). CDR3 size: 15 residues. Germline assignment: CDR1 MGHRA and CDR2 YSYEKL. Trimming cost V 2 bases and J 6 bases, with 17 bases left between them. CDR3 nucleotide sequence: TGCGCCAGCAGCCAACCGACCCCTGGGGGGTTCGAGCAGTACTTC. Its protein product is CASSQPTPGGFEQYF.

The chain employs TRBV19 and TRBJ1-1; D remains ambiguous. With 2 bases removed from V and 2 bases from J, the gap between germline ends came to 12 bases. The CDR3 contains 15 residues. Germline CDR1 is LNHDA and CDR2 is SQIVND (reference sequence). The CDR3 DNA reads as TGTGCCAGTAGTATAAGCGGTGGTCCAAACACTGAAGCTTTCTTT. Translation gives CASSISGGPNTEAFF.

The CDR3 DNA reads as TGTGCCAGCGCCAAAATGACAGGGGGCACTGAAGCTTTCTTT. This translates into CASAKMTGGTEAFF. The chain employs TRBV6-6 and TRBJ1-1; 9 bases map to TRBD1. The germline CDR1 and CDR2 sequences are MNHNY and SVGAGI (reference sequence). The CDR3 has 14 residues. The V and J ends lost 8 bases and 4 bases, in that order; junction bases with no gene match: 8.